A single sample gave rise to the 4 T cell receptor beta chains below, sequenced in a study of CD8 T cells in ankylosing spondylitis. TCRdb re-analysed the 5' RACE reads in MiXCR, keeping a single row per CDR3 protein. This table holds a few hundred thousand distinct CDR3 sequences, about 20% found once. The sample was blood, either unsorted or a sorted T cell fraction (not recorded which). Receptor source: a male donor with ankylosing spondylitis or in good health (not recorded which).

The V call is TRBV3-1, the J call TRBJ2-1; 9 positions agree with TRBD1. CDR1 is LGHDT and CDR2 is YNNKEL in the germline V gene (reference sequence). Germline trimming cut 4 bases from V and 4 bases from J; bases unmatched to any gene: 5. The CDR3 totals 15 residues. CDR3 DNA sequence: TGTGCCAGCAGCCCCGGGACAGGGAAATACAATGAGCAGTTCTTC. Its translation is CASSPGTGKYNEQFF.

This clonotype was seen ten or more times. The V and J genes are TRBV6-2 or TRBV6-3 and TRBJ1-1; D uncertain. The germline V gene encodes CDR1 MNHEY and CDR2 SVGEGT. V lost 6 bases and J lost 1, with 3 bases in between. This CDR3 comprises 11 residues. The CDR3 reads CASRKNTEAFF. CDR3 DNA: TGTGCCAGCAGGAAGAACACTGAAGCTTTCTTT.

This clonotype was counted only a few times. This sequence joins TRBV25-1 and TRBJ2-1; the D is unclear. V gave up 6 bases and J gave up 4 bases, with 13 bases separating them. CDR1 and CDR2 from the germline V gene are MGHDK and SYGVNS. The CDR3 runs 14 residues. CDR3 protein: CASRSSRVYNEQFF. DNA for the CDR3: TGTGCCAGCAGGTCAAGTCGGGTTTACAATGAGCAGTTCTTC.

J is TRBJ2-4 and V is TRBV11-2; TRBD2 might be the D (6 bases). The CDR3 runs 15 residues. The V and J ends lost 6 bases and 4 bases respectively, with 16 bases between them. Germline CDR1 is SGHAT and CDR2 is FQNNGV. CDR3 region: CASSLDGSRKNIQYF. The CDR3, as DNA: TGTGCCAGCAGTCTAGACGGGAGCCGAAAAAACATTCAGTACTTC. Full variable domain (outside the CDR3, taken from reference TRBV11-2 and TRBJ2-4): EAGVAQSPRYKIIEKRQSVAFWCNPISGHATLYWYQQILGQGPKLLIQFQNNGVVDDSQLPKDRFSAERLKGVDSTLKIQPAKLEDSAVYLCASSLDGSRKNIQYFGAGTRLSVL.